The TCR beta chain under discussion was sequenced for a study of CD8 T cells in Susac syndrome. Sequencing of TCR beta drew on CD8+ and CD4+ T cells from blood. The control group consisted of healthy donors matched for age and sex. The authors negatively isolated CD8+ and CD4+ T cells and FACS-enriched TEMRA cells. The CDR3 extends over 12 amino acids. Per the germline V gene, CDR1 is MGHDK and CDR2 is SYGVNS. The V gene lost 4 bases and the J gene lost 2 bases, with 5 bases spanning the gap. Reverse transcription of about 0.45 to 1 ug RNA was carried out with random hexamers. immunoSEQ multiplex PCR amplified TCR beta CDR3 across 54 Vbeta, 13 Jbeta. TCRdb itself ran the immunoSEQ multiplex PCR reads through MiXCR, one entry per CDR3 protein. In the table there are more than 110,000 distinct CDR3 sequences, 90% to 95% of which are singletons.

The source of this sequence is a human donor in good health. The rearrangement uses TRBV25-1 and TRBJ2-5; D is possibly TRBD2 (5 bases). Sequencing was performed on CD8+ T cells from PBMCs. CDR3 bases: TGTGCCAGCAGTGGAGGGCAAGAGACCCAGTACTTC. This translates into CASSGGQETQYF. The full variable domain, completed using reference TRBV25-1 and TRBJ2-5, is EADIYQTPRYLVIGTGKKITLECSQTMGHDKMYWYQQDPGMELHLIHYSYGVNSTEKGDLSSESTVSRIRTEHFPLTLESARPSHTSQYLCASSGGQETQYFGPGTRLLVL.